Given below is one T cell receptor (beta chain) in context. Its antigen is as yet unknown. The data derive from a study of cytomegalovirus exposure and HLA in healthy donors. The study drew the donors from its roughly 130-subject validation cohort, separate from the approximately 700-subject first cohort. Findings and limits, study-wide: Three of the chains that were CMV-associated were confirmed in vitro to be specific for CMV antigens. Reported performance of the classifier showed diagnosis of cytomegalovirus status with high specificity and sensitivity. A later analysis found first-cohort TCR clusters tended to co-occur in the 95 to 150 validation repertoires.

The CDR3 is 19 amino acids. Germline assignment: CDR1 SGHRS and CDR2 YFSETQ. The V segment lost 4 bases and the J segment 5 bases; nucleotides outside the gene matches: 22. Method: immunoSEQ multiplex PCR; TCRdb's copy keeps in-frame clones and lacks some. Of some 260,000 clones in the sample, around 90% were seen once. Specimen: PBMCs. The rearrangement joins TRBV5-1 to TRBJ1-2; 8 bases are shared with TRBD1. This receptor was identified in a woman in her 30s in good health and CMV-seronegative. The CDR3 DNA reads as TGCGCCAGCAGCCCCCTCGATTTATCGGGACAGGCAATACGTTATGGCTACACCTTC. Protein: CASSPLDLSGQAIRYGYTF.